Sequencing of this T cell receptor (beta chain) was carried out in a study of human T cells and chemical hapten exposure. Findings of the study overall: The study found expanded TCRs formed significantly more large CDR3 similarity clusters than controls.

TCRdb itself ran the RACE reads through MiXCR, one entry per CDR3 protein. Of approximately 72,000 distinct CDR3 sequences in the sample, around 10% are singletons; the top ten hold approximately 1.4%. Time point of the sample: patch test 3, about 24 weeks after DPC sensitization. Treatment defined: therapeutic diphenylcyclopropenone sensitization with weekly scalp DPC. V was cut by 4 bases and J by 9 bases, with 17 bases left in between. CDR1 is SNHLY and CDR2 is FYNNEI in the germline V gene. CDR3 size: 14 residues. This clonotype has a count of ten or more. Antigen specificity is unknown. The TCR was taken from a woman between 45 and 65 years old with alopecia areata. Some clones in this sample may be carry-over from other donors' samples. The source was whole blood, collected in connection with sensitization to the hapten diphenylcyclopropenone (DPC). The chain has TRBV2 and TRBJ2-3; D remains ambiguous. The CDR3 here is CASSVGRSLGTQYF. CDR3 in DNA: TGTGCCAGCAGTGTGGGTCGTTCCTTGGGGACGCAGTATTTT.